Presented here are 24 T cell receptor beta chains from one specimen sequenced in a study of T cell changes during pregnancy in multiple sclerosis. Method: immunoSEQ multiplex PCR; TCRdb's copy keeps in-frame clones and lacks some. The data show some 66,000 clones, with 90% to 95% seen just once and approximately 5.7% held by the top ten. Sample: CD8+ T cells from peripheral blood mononuclear cells, taken before pregnancy. These receptors came from a female donor with multiple sclerosis, enrolled in a pregnancy study.

The rearrangement uses TRBV12-5 and TRBJ1-1, with D perhaps matching TRBD1 (5 bases). V lost 7 bases to trimming and J lost 11 bases, with 14 bases between them. Germline V gene data show CDR1 as LGHNT and CDR2 as FRNRAP. This CDR3 is built from 11 residues. The chain's CDR3 is CASAQDTAAFF. For the CDR3, the DNA is TGTGCTAGTGCCCAGGACACGGCGGCTTTCTTT.

This clone was observed a single time. The V and J genes are TRBV7-6 and TRBJ1-1; D call uncertain. Germline loops: CDR1 SGHVS, CDR2 FNYEAQ. The CDR3 loop spans 13 amino acids. Trimming removed 5 bases from V and 0 bases from J, with 7 bases in between. CDR3 nucleotide sequence: TGTGCCAGCAGCCCCAGGTTGAACACTGAAGCTTTCTTT. Amino acid sequence: CASSPRLNTEAFF.

The J gene is TRBJ1-5, the V gene TRBV6-6; tentative D call: TRBD1 (6 bases). Trimming stripped 4 bases from V and 3 bases from J, with 13 bases between. This CDR3 contains 15 residues. Germline CDR1 and CDR2: MNHNY and SVGAGI (reference sequence). Here the CDR3 reads CASSSSRGSNQPQHF. CDR3 nucleotide sequence: TGTGCCAGCAGTTCCTCCAGGGGCTCCAATCAGCCCCAGCATTTT.

The chain links TRBV15 to TRBJ2-7; 9 nucleotides line up with TRBD1. This CDR3 comprises 15 residues. The V gene's germline CDR1 is LNHNV and CDR2 YYDKDF (reference sequence). J lost 5 bases, V lost 3 bases, and 8 bases had no gene match. This CDR3 reads CATSSFTDRGNEQYF. Here the CDR3 DNA reads TGTGCCACCAGCAGCTTTACAGACAGGGGGAACGAGCAGTACTTC.

This clone showed up just a few times. The V gene is TRBV6-6, the J gene TRBJ2-3, with D maybe TRBD2 (6 bases). The CDR3 length is 15 residues. Germline CDR1 MNHNY, CDR2 SVGAGI (reference sequence). Trimming cost V 1 base and J 0 bases, with 8 bases left between them. The CDR3 loop is CASSYWDFSTDTQYF. The CDR3 region has the DNA TGTGCCAGCAGTTACTGGGACTTCAGCACAGATACGCAGTATTTT.

This clone was recorded once. The chain links TRBV11-3 to TRBJ2-3; D might be TRBD2 (7 bases). CDR1 SGHNT and CDR2 YENEEA come from the germline V gene. V lost 5 bases and J 1 base, leaving 19 bases between the germline ends. The CDR3 spans 17 residues. This CDR3 is CASSLEGGDIGTDTQYF. As DNA, the CDR3 is TGTGCCAGCAGCCTTGAGGGGGGGGACATCGGCACAGATACGCAGTATTTT.

This clone was counted only a few times. The V call is TRBV6-5, the J call TRBJ1-6; tentatively, D is TRBD1 (6 bases). The V end was cut by 3 bases, the J end by 9 bases, with 18 bases between. This CDR3 spans 16 amino acids. Germline V gene data show CDR1 as MNHEY and CDR2 as SVGAGI. The CDR3 nucleotides read TGTGCCAGCAGTTATACCTGGGGGCAAATGGGTTCACCCCTCCACTTT. This sequence encodes CASSYTWGQMGSPLHF.

This clone was counted once. The chain is built from TRBV19 and TRBJ1-2; a possible D gene is TRBD1 (5 bases). The CDR3 length is 17 residues. The germline V gene encodes CDR1 LNHDA and CDR2 SQIVND (reference sequence). Trimming pared 1 base from V and 4 bases from J, leaving 19 bases between. The CDR3 loop is CASSIGGRGISLYGYTF. CDR3 bases: TGTGCCAGTAGTATAGGTGGTAGGGGAATCTCCCTCTATGGCTACACCTTC.

V usage is TRBV5-1 and J usage is TRBJ2-7, with D possibly matching TRBD1 (6 bases). There are 16 residues in the CDR3. From germline, CDR1 is SGHRS and CDR2 YFSETQ. Trimming left V 0 bases short and J 3 bases short, with 16 bases between. DNA for the CDR3: TGCGCCAGCAGCTTGGTCCCCCCAACAGGGAGCTACGAGCAGTACTTC. It specifies CASSLVPPTGSYEQYF.

The chain joins TRBV9 to TRBJ2-3, with D possibly matching TRBD2 (7 bases). The CDR3 has 14 residues. With 0 bases removed from V and 4 bases from J, the gap between germline ends came to 9 bases. CDR1 and CDR2 from the germline V gene are SGDLS and YYNGEE. The CDR3: CASSVEGGADTQYF. CDR3 coding DNA: TGTGCCAGCAGCGTAGAAGGGGGGGCAGATACGCAGTATTTT.

This clone was counted once. The chain couples TRBV6-1 to TRBJ1-6, with a weak D call TRBD1 (5 bases). In germline, CDR1 is MNHNS, CDR2 SASEGT. The CDR3 totals 14 residues. V was pared by 8 bases and J by 11 bases, with 19 bases between. The CDR3 is CASPPPGEVAPLHF. The CDR3 DNA follows: TGTGCCAGCCCCCCTCCGGGGGAGGTGGCACCCCTCCACTTT.

This rearrangement joins TRBV2 to TRBJ1-4; 8 nucleotides match TRBD1. In germline, CDR1 is SNHLY, CDR2 FYNNEI. The J segment lost 6 bases and the V segment lost 7 bases, leaving 10 bases of the junction unmatched. This CDR3 has 15 amino acids. The CDR3 sequence: CASTPQGAIYEKLFF. The CDR3 coding sequence is TGTGCCAGCACCCCTCAGGGGGCAATATATGAAAAACTGTTTTTT. Variable domain in full (rest from reference TRBV2 and TRBJ1-4): EPEVTQTPSHQVTQMGQEVILRCVPISNHLYFYWYRQILGQKVEFLVSFYNNEISEKSEIFDDQFSVERPDGSNFTLKIRSTKLEDSAMYFCASTPQGAIYEKLFFGSGTQLSVL.

V is TRBV27 and J is TRBJ1-1; 9 bases align to TRBD1. V lost 5 bases to trimming and J lost 3 bases; unmatched junction nucleotides: 10. The CDR3 extends over 16 amino acids. CDR1 and CDR2 from the germline V gene are MNHEY and SMNVEV (reference sequence). The CDR3 nucleotides are TGTGCCAGCAGTCCGATAATGGGGACAGGGTACACTGAAGCTTTCTTT. Amino acids: CASSPIMGTGYTEAFF.

The genes are TRBV6-5 and TRBJ1-2; 11 bases match TRBD1. The CDR3 is 14 residues long. Germline V gene data show CDR1 as MNHEY and CDR2 as SVGAGI. J gave up 1 base and V 6 bases, and 1 base lay outside the gene matches. The CDR3 DNA reads as TGTGCCAGCAGCGGGACAGGGGGTAACTATGGCTACACCTTC. It translates to CASSGTGGNYGYTF.

The genes are TRBV7-9 and TRBJ1-1; no reliable D call. Germline assignment: CDR1 SEHNR and CDR2 FQNEAQ (reference sequence). This CDR3 spans 13 amino acids. With 5 bases removed from V and 0 bases from J, the gap between germline ends came to 7 bases. CDR3 sequence: CASSPTMNTEAFF. The CDR3 DNA reads TGTGCCAGCAGCCCCACAATGAACACTGAAGCTTTCTTT.

The rearrangement links TRBV6-1 to TRBJ2-2, with TRBD2 matching 9 bases. The germline gives CDR1 MNHNS, CDR2 SASEGT. Trimming cost V 0 bases and J 8 bases; bases outside gene matches: 10. CDR3 length: 17 amino acids. CDR3 nucleotides: TGTGCCAGCAGTGAAGCTACTAGCGGGCTAGAAAGGGGGGAGCTGTTTTTT. Amino acid sequence: CASSEATSGLERGELFF.

The V and J genes are TRBV10-3 and TRBJ2-1; D remains unclear. The CDR3 contains 12 residues. V shed 0 bases and J shed 8 bases, with 5 bases lying between them. Per germline, CDR1 ENHRY and CDR2 SYGVKD. CDR3 in DNA: TGTGCCATCAGTGAGTCGTATGATGAGCAGTTCTTC. It encodes CAISESYDEQFF.

In its sample, this clone was seen once. The chain uses TRBV4-1 and TRBJ2-7; TRBD2 matches 9 bases. The CDR3 is 17 residues long. The germline V gene encodes CDR1 MGHRA and CDR2 YSYEKL. J lost 3 bases, V lost 0 bases, and 9 bases had no gene match. The CDR3 nucleotides are TGCGCCAGCAGCCAAGATAGCTCAAGCGGGGGGATCTACGAGCAGTACTTC. Amino acids: CASSQDSSSGGIYEQYF.

This clone was found once. The rearrangement uses TRBV10-3 and TRBJ2-1; D is perhaps TRBD2 (6 bases). The CDR3 totals 15 residues. The germline V and J ends were trimmed by 3 bases and 2 bases, with 11 bases remaining between them. Germline CDR1 reads ENHRY; CDR2 reads SYGVKD. CDR3 protein: CAISDRDSTYNEQFF. The CDR3 coding sequence is TGTGCCATCAGTGACCGGGACTCCACCTACAATGAGCAGTTCTTC.

This rearrangement joins TRBV15 to TRBJ2-1, with 7 positions matching TRBD2. Germline V gene data show CDR1 as LNHNV and CDR2 as YYDKDF (reference sequence). The J segment lost 0 bases and the V segment lost 5 bases, leaving 4 bases of the junction unmatched. The CDR3 loop spans 15 amino acids. The CDR3 coding sequence is TGTGCCACCAGCCCGGGGGGACGCTCCTACAATGAGCAGTTCTTC. It translates to CATSPGGRSYNEQFF.

The rearrangement links TRBV27 to TRBJ1-2, with 8 bases fitting TRBD1. Looked up from germline, CDR1 is MNHEY and CDR2 is SMNVEV (reference sequence). With 5 bases clipped from V and 5 bases from J, the junction kept 4 bases outside the gene matches. CDR3 length: 13 amino acids. The CDR3 coding sequence is TGTGCCAGCAGTCGGACAGGGCCGTATGGCTACACCTTC. It is translated as CASSRTGPYGYTF.

The gene calls are TRBV5-6 and TRBJ1-6; the D is unclear. V lost 2 bases and J 7 bases, leaving 10 bases between the germline ends. CDR3 length: 14 residues. CDR1 is SGHDT and CDR2 is YYEEEE in the germline V gene. The CDR3 nucleotides read TGTGCCAGCAGCTTCGGTACCTTCAATTCACCCCTCCACTTT. The encoded protein is CASSFGTFNSPLHF.

The CDR3 protein is CTSSHLRERRNNEKLFF. The CDR3 DNA is TGCACCAGCAGCCACCTTAGAGAGCGACGGAACAATGAAAAACTGTTTTTT. The chain uses TRBV1 and TRBJ1-4. TRBV1 is termed a pseudogene. The CDR3 extends over 17 amino acids.

The gene calls are TRBV10-3 and TRBJ2-3, with D tentatively TRBD1 (5 bases). V was shortened by 3 bases and J by 0 bases, with 13 bases between the two germline ends. The CDR3 length is 16 residues. Germline CDR1 ENHRY, CDR2 SYGVKD. The CDR3 loop is CAISDTPTDSTDTQYF. The CDR3 DNA follows: TGTGCCATCAGTGATACCCCGACAGATAGCACAGATACGCAGTATTTT.